The next 15 T cell receptor beta chains were all read from a single sample in a study of T cell clones after liver transplantation. The method was immunoSEQ multiplex PCR; TCRdb's version includes in-frame clones alone and lacks a portion of them. The sample contains some 120,000 clones, approximately 90% of which appear only once. The sequencing here drew on CD4+ T cells from blood, taken 12 months after liver transplant. The receptors were gathered from a human patient who received a liver transplant. Some T cells could come from the graft donor.

This clone was seen more than once but under ten times. The chain employs TRBV5-4 and TRBJ2-7; 11 bases align to TRBD1. After removal of 2 bases from V and 4 bases from J, the junction contained 8 bases not matched to a gene. This CDR3 has 16 amino acids. Germline V gene data show CDR1 as SGHNT and CDR2 as YYREEE (reference sequence). In DNA form, the CDR3 reads TGTGCCAGCAGCTTTGGACAGGGGGCTAGGGGTTACGAGCAGTACTTC. As protein: CASSFGQGARGYEQYF.

J is TRBJ2-3 and V is TRBV11-2, with 10 positions matching TRBD2. Germline V gene lookup returns CDR1 SGHAT and CDR2 FQNNGV. Trimming cost V 1 base and J 1 base; bases outside gene matches: 5. The CDR3 has 17 amino acids. The CDR3 DNA sequence: TGTGCCAGCAGCTTAGGCCCCGGGACTAGCGGCACAGATACGCAGTATTTT. The encoded protein is CASSLGPGTSGTDTQYF.

This rearrangement joins TRBV5-1 to TRBJ2-3, with 15 positions matching TRBD2. Trimming at V came to 4 bases and at J to 0 bases, leaving 12 bases not matched to a gene. CDR1 and CDR2 (germline): SGHRS, YFSETQ. The CDR3 is made up of 20 amino acids. CDR3 DNA sequence: TGCGCCAGCAGCGCGGGGGGACTAGCGGGAGGATTCTATAGCACAGATACGCAGTATTTT. Translated: CASSAGGLAGGFYSTDTQYF.

V gene TRBV27 combines with J gene TRBJ2-2, with D uncertain. This CDR3 region has 15 residues. Germline CDR1 is MNHEY and CDR2 is SMNVEV (reference sequence). V was shortened by 2 bases and J by 6 bases, with 13 bases between the two germline ends. The CDR3 spells CASSLERPWAGELFF. Written as DNA, the CDR3 is TGTGCCAGCAGTTTAGAAAGGCCGTGGGCCGGGGAGCTGTTTTTT.

This clone was counted only a few times. V gene TRBV6-1 combines with J gene TRBJ1-2; perhaps TRBD1 as D (5 bases). Germline CDR1 MNHNS, CDR2 SASEGT. The CDR3 is 14 residues long. V was cut by 3 bases and J by 4 bases, with 12 bases left in between. The CDR3 is CASSDFGTGYGYTF. For the CDR3, the DNA is TGTGCCAGCAGTGATTTCGGGACGGGCTATGGCTACACCTTC.

This chain joins TRBV6-6 and TRBJ2-1; 7 bases are shared with TRBD2. The germline gives CDR1 MNHNY, CDR2 SVGAGI (reference sequence). V gave up 0 bases and J gave up 3 bases; unmatched junction bases: 2. The CDR3 length is 15 residues. CDR3 loop: CASSYSREDYNEQFF. The CDR3 coding sequence is TGTGCCAGCAGTTACTCTCGGGAGGACTACAATGAGCAGTTCTTC.

The rearrangement uses TRBV25-1 and TRBJ1-1, with D possibly TRBD1 on 5 matching bases. The CDR3 extends over 14 amino acids. V was trimmed by 1 base and J by 7 bases, leaving 13 bases between them. Per the germline V gene, CDR1 is MGHDK and CDR2 is SYGVNS. The CDR3 DNA sequence: TGTGCCAGCAGTGAATTAGGGGTAAAGGATGAAGCTTTCTTT. It encodes CASSELGVKDEAFF.

CDR3 in DNA: TGCAGCGTTGACAGGACTAGCGGATACACAGATACGCAGTATTTT. Protein product: CSVDRTSGYTDTQYF. V and J are TRBV29-1 and TRBJ2-3; TRBD2 aligns across 10 bases. This CDR3 contains 15 residues. Per the germline V gene, CDR1 is SQVTM and CDR2 is ANQGSEA. The V and J ends lost 3 bases and 2 bases, in that order; junction bases with no gene match: 5.

The chain uses TRBV7-9 and TRBJ2-1, with 10 bases that match TRBD2. This CDR3 is built from 15 residues. Germline V CDR1 and CDR2: SEHNR, FQNEAQ (reference sequence). V was pared by 1 base and J by 3 bases, with 0 bases of the junction left unmatched. CDR3 sequence: CASSLGTSGYNEQFF. CDR3 sequence (DNA): TGTGCCAGCAGCTTAGGGACTAGCGGCTACAATGAGCAGTTCTTC. The full variable domain, rest sourced from reference TRBV7-9 and TRBJ2-1, is DTGVSQNPRHKITKRGQNVTFRCDPISEHNRLYWYRQTLGQGPEFLTYFQNEAQLEKSRLLSDRFSAERPKGSFSTLEIQRTEQGDSAMYLCASSLGTSGYNEQFFGPGTRLTVL.

The genes are TRBV4-3 and TRBJ2-5; no clear D. V lost 0 bases, J lost 2 bases, and 10 bases lay in between. CDR1 and CDR2 (germline): LGHNA, YSLEER. The CDR3 contains 15 residues. CDR3 sequence reads: CASSQDLGRQETQYF. The DNA for the CDR3 is TGCGCCAGCAGCCAAGATTTAGGCAGGCAAGAGACCCAGTACTTC.

J is TRBJ1-2 and V is TRBV7-3; 7 nucleotides match TRBD1. The length of the CDR3 is 15 residues. Germline values: CDR1 SGHTA, CDR2 FQGTGA. J lost 3 bases, V lost 5 bases, and 9 bases had no gene match. CDR3 region: CASSASRDSDYGYTF. In nucleotides, the CDR3 is TGTGCCAGCAGCGCCTCCCGGGACAGCGACTATGGCTACACCTTC.

The CDR3: CASSPRDRGNYGYTF. The DNA for the CDR3 is TGTGCCAGCAGCCCACGAGACAGGGGAAACTATGGCTACACCTTC. The chain joins TRBV9 to TRBJ1-2; 8 bases fit TRBD1. The ends lost 4 bases at V and 2 bases at J; junction bases unmatched: 7. CDR1 and CDR2 from the germline V gene are SGDLS and YYNGEE. There are 15 residues in the CDR3.

This clone was recorded many times. This chain uses TRBV2 with TRBJ2-7; 9 nucleotides match TRBD2. In germline, CDR1 is SNHLY, CDR2 FYNNEI. J gave up 5 bases and V 7 bases, and 12 bases lay outside the gene matches. The length of the CDR3 is 15 residues. CDR3 DNA sequence: TGTGCCAGCACCCCTAGCGGGGTGAGGCGCGACGAGCAGTACTTC. Its protein is CASTPSGVRRDEQYF.

This chain links TRBV19 with TRBJ2-7; 8 nucleotides line up with TRBD2. This CDR3 spans 15 amino acids. The trim removed 5 bases at V and 0 bases at J, leaving 6 bases unmatched. The V gene's germline CDR1 is LNHDA and CDR2 SQIVND (reference sequence). CDR3 amino acids: CASSPRGGFSYEQYF. As DNA, the CDR3 is TGTGCCAGTAGTCCCCGGGGGGGATTCTCCTACGAGCAGTACTTC.

J is TRBJ2-3 and V is TRBV10-2; D not certain. Germline CDR1 and CDR2: WSHSY and SAAADI. V lost 3 bases, J lost 2 bases, and 18 bases lay in between. The length of the CDR3 is 17 residues. CDR3 sequence (DNA): TGCGCCAGCAGTGAAAGAGGACCCGCGGCTGCCACAGATACGCAGTATTTT. Amino acids: CASSERGPAAATDTQYF.